The rows below give T cell receptor beta chains drawn from one sample of a study of T cell repertoires in cytomegalovirus infection. These receptors have no known antigen. TCRdb recomputed calls from the reads with MiXCR, one row per CDR3 protein. The sample records about 920,000 distinct CDR3 sequences, less than 35% being singletons. The material was cultured CD8+ T cells from PBMCs, obtained from culture after CMV antigen stimulation. These receptors were obtained from a human donor in good health (CMV status not recorded). Some clones in this sample may be carry-over from other donors' samples. CDR3s include the opening cysteine and the closing phenylalanine or tryptophan. The order of the fields is clone size, D gene, V gene, J gene, CDR3 DNA, CDR3 protein. A D gene is named only where the DNA matches it firmly. Expanded clones are given a class, and other clones once, few, many or no size at all.

clone_size: few; d_call: TRBD1; v_call: TRBV7-8; j_call: TRBJ2-5; cdr3_nt: TGTGCCAGCAGCAAAAAGGGGGCCCAAGAAGAGACCCAGTACTTC; cdr3_aa: CASSKKGAQEETQYF
clone_size: .; d_call: .; v_call: TRBV6-6; j_call: TRBJ2-3; cdr3_nt: TGTGCCAGCAGTTCCGATTGGGTAGCGGACCCCACAGATACGCAGTATTTT; cdr3_aa: CASSSDWVADPTDTQYF
clone_size: .; d_call: .; v_call: TRBV7-9; j_call: TRBJ2-1; cdr3_nt: TGTGCCAGCAGCTTAGGACCCAGCCGAGATGAGCAGTTCTTC; cdr3_aa: CASSLGPSRDEQFF
clone_size: few; d_call: .; v_call: TRBV5-4; j_call: TRBJ2-3; cdr3_nt: TGTGCCAGCAGCCTCCCAGGGAAAGGGTCTAGCACAGATACGCAGTATTTT; cdr3_aa: CASSLPGKGSSTDTQYF
clone_size: .; d_call: TRBD2; v_call: TRBV6-5; j_call: TRBJ2-5; cdr3_nt: TGTGCCAGCAGTCCCGGGACTAGCGTTCAAACCCAGTACTTC; cdr3_aa: CASSPGTSVQTQYF
clone_size: few; d_call: TRBD2; v_call: TRBV11-1; j_call: TRBJ2-3; cdr3_nt: TGTGCCAGCAGTTGGAGACTAGCGGGCGCCTTGGCAGATACGCAGTATTTT; cdr3_aa: CASSWRLAGALADTQYF
clone_size: few; d_call: TRBD1; v_call: TRBV20-1; j_call: TRBJ2-5; cdr3_nt: TGCAGTGCTAGAGACCTTGGACAGGGGACCCAGTACTTC; cdr3_aa: CSARDLGQGTQYF
clone_size: .; d_call: TRBD2; v_call: TRBV6-6; j_call: TRBJ2-5; cdr3_nt: TGTGCCAGCAGTTACTCCTTGACTAGCGGGGGGCCGGGGGAGACCCAGTACTTC; cdr3_aa: CASSYSLTSGGPGETQYF
clone_size: few; d_call: .; v_call: TRBV7-2; j_call: TRBJ1-2; cdr3_nt: TGTGCCAGCAGCTCCAGTTACTATGGCTACACCTTC; cdr3_aa: CASSSSYYGYTF
clone_size: few; d_call: .; v_call: TRBV19; j_call: TRBJ1-5; cdr3_nt: TGTGCCAGTAGTAACCGAGGCAATCAGCCCCAGCATTTT; cdr3_aa: CASSNRGNQPQHF
clone_size: .; d_call: .; v_call: TRBV3-1; j_call: TRBJ2-5; cdr3_nt: TGTGCCAGCAGCCAAGATACTACAGACCAAGAGACCCAGTACTTC; cdr3_aa: CASSQDTTDQETQYF